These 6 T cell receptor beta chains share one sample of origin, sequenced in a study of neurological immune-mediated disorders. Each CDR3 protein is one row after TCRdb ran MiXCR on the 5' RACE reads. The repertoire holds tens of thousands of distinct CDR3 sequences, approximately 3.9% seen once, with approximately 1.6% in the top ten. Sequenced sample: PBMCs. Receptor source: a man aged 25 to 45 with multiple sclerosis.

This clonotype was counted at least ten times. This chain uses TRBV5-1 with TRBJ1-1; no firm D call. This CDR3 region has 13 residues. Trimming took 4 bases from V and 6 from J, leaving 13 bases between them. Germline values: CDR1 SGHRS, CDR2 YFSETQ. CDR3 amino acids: CASSPGGSPEAFF. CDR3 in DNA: TGCGCCAGCAGCCCCGGAGGGTCCCCTGAAGCTTTCTTT.

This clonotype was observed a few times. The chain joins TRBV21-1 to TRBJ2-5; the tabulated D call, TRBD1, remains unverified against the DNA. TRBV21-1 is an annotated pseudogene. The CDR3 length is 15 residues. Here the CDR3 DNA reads TGTGCCAGCAGCAAGGGACAGGGATTGAAAGGGACCCAGTACTTC. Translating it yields CASSKGQGLKGTQYF.

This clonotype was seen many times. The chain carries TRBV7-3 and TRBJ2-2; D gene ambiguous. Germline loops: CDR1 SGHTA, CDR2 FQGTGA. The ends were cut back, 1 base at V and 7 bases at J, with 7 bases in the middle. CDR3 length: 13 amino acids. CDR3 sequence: CASSLIVGGELFF. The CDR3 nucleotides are TGTGCCAGCAGCTTAATCGTAGGCGGGGAGCTGTTTTTT.

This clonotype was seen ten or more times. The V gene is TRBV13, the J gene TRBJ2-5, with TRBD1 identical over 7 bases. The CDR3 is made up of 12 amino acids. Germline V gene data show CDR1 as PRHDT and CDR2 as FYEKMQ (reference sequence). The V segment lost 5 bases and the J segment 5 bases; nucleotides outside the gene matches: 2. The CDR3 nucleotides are TGTGCCAGCAGCGGACAGGAGGAGACCCAGTACTTC. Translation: CASSGQEETQYF. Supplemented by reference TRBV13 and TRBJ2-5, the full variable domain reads AAGVIQSPRHLIKEKRETATLKCYPIPRHDTVYWYQQGPGQDPQFLISFYEKMQSDKGSIPDRFSAQQFSDYHSELNMSSLELGDSALYFCASSGQEETQYFGPGTRLLVL.

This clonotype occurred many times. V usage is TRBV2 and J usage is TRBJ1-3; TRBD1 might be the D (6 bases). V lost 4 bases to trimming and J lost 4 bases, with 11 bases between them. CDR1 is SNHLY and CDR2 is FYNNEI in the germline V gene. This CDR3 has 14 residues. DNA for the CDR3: TGTGCCAGCAGTGCAGGACAGTCGGGAAACACCATATATTTT. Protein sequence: CASSAGQSGNTIYF.

The CDR3 spells CASSLSPSGVSSYEQYF. DNA for the CDR3: TGTGCCAGCAGCTTAAGCCCTAGCGGGGTTAGCTCCTACGAGCAGTACTTC. V is TRBV7-2 and J is TRBJ2-7; 9 bases line up with TRBD2. The CDR3 is 17 residues long. The germline CDR1 and CDR2 sequences are SGHTA and FQGNSA. Trimming at V came to 2 bases and at J to 0 bases, leaving 8 bases not matched to a gene.